This paragraph reports one T cell receptor (beta chain). The specificity of this receptor is unknown. Base-call qualities are not available, and no considerably larger clone is one nucleotide away. Trimming accounts for 1 base at V and 6 bases at J, while the number of junction bases matched to no gene is 9. Via the germline V gene, CDR1 is KGHSH and CDR2 LQKENI. The CDR3, from cysteine to phenylalanine, totals 16 residues. Of the read, only the CDR3 DNA is kept; its 48 bases are in frame from base 1. These data originate in a study of cytomegalovirus exposure and HLA in healthy donors (dated 2017 in TCRdb). Study-level background: An earlier analysis of 550 to 700 of the donors reported roughly 300 Gb of sequence data and some 100 million unique TCR beta sequences from about 200 million T cells. An early release that covered roughly 600 HLA-typed donors contained about 300 gigabases of sequencing data and roughly 84 million unique TCR sequences. Among the roughly 370 genotyped donors, roughly 80% belonged to the genetic ancestry cluster associated with self-reported Caucasian donors. The study aimed to test whether signatures of past pathogen exposure could be identified by cataloging public T cell receptors. Using immunosequencing, the study profiled T cell repertoires from some 670 subjects and related those repertoires to cytomegalovirus serostatus. Along with the roughly 670-subject first cohort, a separate validation cohort of over a hundred different subjects was used. To predict cytomegalovirus infection status, the study combined high-throughput TCR immunosequencing, statistical association of individual TCRs with disease status, and machine learning. In a later analysis, previously published TCR beta repertoires from about 670 donors were re-analyzed and high-resolution HLA genotyping was added so that TCR occurrence patterns could be studied. In the later analysis, no new phenotypic data were used to find candidate immune exposures; instead, reliance was placed on TCR beta sequences and their occurrence across donors. An earlier analysis of 587 of the donors used high-throughput TCR beta sequencing to judge whether each TCR beta V gene segment behaved as functional or pseudogenic. Donor age, sex, ethnicity and CMV serostatus were collected together with the repertoire data. In a later genetic analysis, genome-wide SNP genotypes for 398 of the 666 donors were used, and that subset was treated as a discovery cohort. Every discovery cohort repertoire had been produced on one sequencing platform. HLA typing covered class I and class II loci at four-digit resolution. The number of donors typed differed by locus, with 629-630 for A, B, C, DRB1 and DQB1, 522 for DQA1, approximately 570 for DPA1, and some 450 for DPB1. Roughly 5 DR-DQ haplotypes were handled as single units for association and clustering because linkage in the cohort was strong. Across 300 to 500 genotyped donors of the cohort, an average of about 250,000 unique TCR beta nucleotide sequences per donor were sequenced, and approximately 19% of those sequences were non-productive. Results the study describes overall, beyond this receptor: In vitro tests confirmed that a few of the cytomegalovirus-associated TCR beta chains recognize cytomegalovirus antigens. CMV serostatus was the only immune exposure information available for the cohort. Compared with equally common non-associated chains, HLA-associated TCR beta chains in a later analysis were more clonally expanded and had lower generation probabilities. The study listed 164 TCR beta chains as associated with cytomegalovirus. A group of highly shared sequence variants was considered likely to be a technical artifact of the sequencing pipeline. The classifier was reported to diagnose cytomegalovirus status with high specificity and sensitivity in both the original cohort and the validation cohort. In a later analysis, most CMV-associated TCR beta chains were found to appear HLA-restricted, with HLA associations seemingly driven largely by CMV exposure. While some public TCRs were present in many individuals, most TCR sequences turned up only very rarely across donors. A further reported finding was that TCR beta sequences accurately predicted the HLA-A and HLA-B alleles for most subjects in the first cohort. According to the authors, the approach could potentially be generalized to other disease states and immunological phenotypes. Strong co-occurrence of HLA alleles, especially DR and DQ, made assigning TCR associations to individual alleles difficult. HLA typing was unavailable for some donors at each locus, so association tests used only the typed subset. Some IMGT-functional V segments, including TRBV6-2 and TRBV6-3, could not be told apart with the 87-base-pair reads, so those segments were excluded. The presence/absence analyses assumed that sequencing depth was roughly uniform across donors, and that assumption may not be true. In an earlier analysis of 587 of the donors, most TCR beta V segments appeared in productive rearrangements about 87% or about 30% of the time, broadly matching IMGT annotations. Compared with the 666-donor mean, donors in an Asian-associated ancestry cluster had fewer N-insertions in productive TCRs, according to a later genetic analysis. In a later analysis, over 15,000 TCR beta sequences were associated with specific HLA alleles at a false discovery rate of 0.05. The earlier analysis of approximately 560 of the donors excluded approximately 15 rarely observed V segments, including chromosome 9 orphons, because counts were too low. In a later genetic analysis, a missense DCLRE1C variant was associated with V-gene and J-gene trimming of TCR beta chains, and the association was replicated in an independent cohort. In a later analysis, the rate of TCR association differed among HLA loci, with DRB1 alleles having the most associated TCRs and HLA-C alleles having the fewest. Only TCR beta chains were sequenced in this cohort, and the absence of alpha or paired-chain data limited detectable features. Correlated functional status among segregating V segments might reflect linkage disequilibrium, but an unknown experimental factor could not be ruled out. In a later analysis, several top co-occurrence clusters were reported to appear linked to parvovirus B19, influenza, CMV and Epstein-Barr virus.

Receptors were amplified or captured by the immunoSEQ multiplex PCR assay. The multiplex PCR relied on a mix of 60 forward primers for TCR Vbeta segments and 13 reverse primers for TCR Jbeta segments. A multiplex PCR assay on genomic DNA amplified the CDR3 region of rearranged TCR beta genes. On the Illumina HiSeq System, the amplified TCR beta libraries were sequenced as 87-base-pair reads. As for the original processing: In a later analysis, tens of millions of unique TCR beta chains were counted across the 690 or so repertoires, and roughly 10 million of these chains were shared by at least two donors. Raw reads were error-corrected and collapsed into unique sequences by a nearest-neighbor algorithm in which closely related sequences were merged to remove PCR and sequencing errors. To assign V, D and J gene segments, CDR3 sequences were aligned to IMGT reference sequences. Each retained sequence needed at least a six-nucleotide match to both a V gene segment and a J gene segment. Rearrangements were classified as productive when the CDR3 lacked stop codons and remained in frame with V and J, and all other rearrangements were classified as non-productive. CDR3 was defined according to IMGT convention as the region running from the second conserved V-encoded cysteine to the conserved J-encoded phenylalanine. The earlier analysis of about 590 of the donors excluded sequences that lacked an unambiguous match to a single V gene segment. An earlier analysis of several hundred of the donors called V segments functional above 56.7% productive rearrangements and segregating when the between-donor standard deviation exceeded 5%. A statistical classification framework was built for diagnosing cytomegalovirus status from the catalog of TCR beta chain sequences. V and J gene assignment, in a later analysis, came from comparing TCR nucleotide sequences with IMGT/GENE-DB human TR gene sequences. The TCRdist pipeline was used in a later analysis to assign CDR3 sequences and most-parsimonious VDJ recombination scenarios. In a later analysis, each TCR beta chain was defined by its CDR3 amino acid sequence together with its V-gene family, and reads lacking a unique V-gene family were excluded. In a later analysis, a few hundred highly shared, low-generation-probability nucleotide sequences were removed to address suspected cross-contamination and a sequencing artifact. For each public chain, a later analysis derived a clonal expansion index from normalized ranks of inferred template counts within each repertoire. In a later analysis, generation probabilities were computed with a VDJ recombination model fitted to out-of-frame rearrangements, and the resulting probabilities were checked against IGoR. Hypergeometric tests were used in a later analysis to score TCR-TCR, TCR-HLA and TCR-CMV co-occurrence, with a repertoire-size bias correction applied to the TCR pairs. A later analysis estimated false discovery rates by permuting HLA or CMV assignments 20 times. In a later analysis, co-occurring TCRs were grouped using DBSCAN, and TCRdist sequence similarity was added for clustering within HLA-allele-positive subsets. Repertoires with fewer than 30,000 or more than 120,000 public chains were left out of co-occurrence clustering, as were roughly five repertoires with anomalous nucleotide sharing. TCRdb retrieved this table from immuneACCESS and kept in-frame rearrangements only. Not all clones are present; in checked studies, unresolved V genes account for under half, and no reason is known for the remainder. The V and J calls and clone size are taken from that table; D and trimming were inferred from the DNA. The sample includes 85,000 to 120,000 clones, with around 78% observed a single time. The ten largest account for 2.5% to 3% of the sample.

The cohort consisted of hundreds of healthy bone marrow donors. At the time of sampling, every cohort member was nominally healthy, though immune exposures that went unrecorded were likely present. The donor was CMV seronegative and was included in the group of over 300 seronegative cohort members. A peripheral blood sample was collected from each donor, and TCR beta sequencing was performed on peripheral blood mononuclear cells. The Qiagen DNeasy Blood Extraction Kit was used to extract genomic DNA from the blood cell samples. Recombination connected TRBV18 to TRBJ2-3, and TRBD2 matches 8 of the central bases. The sample comprised PBMCs. The receptor comes from a man between 35 and 55 years old in good health and CMV-seronegative. CDR3 loop: CASSPLPIGGADTQYF. Read as DNA, the sequence is TGTGCCAGCTCACCACTACCTATCGGGGGGGCTGATACGCAGTATTTT.